Below are 27 T cell receptor beta chains sequenced from a single sample in a study of T cell responses to AZD1222 COVID-19 vaccine (dated by TCRdb to the early 2020s). The time point label on this specimen signifies: baseline before first vaccination. The library was made by the immunoSEQ multiplex PCR assay. Entries here come from immuneACCESS through TCRdb and include only in-frame sequences with V and J called. Some clones fail to appear in such tables; in the studies checked, an unresolved V gene covers under half of the shortfall, and the cause of the remainder is unknown. A total of fewer than 200,000 clones appear in this sample, around nine tenths of them only once. 2.6% of the sample goes to the ten largest clones. Sequenced material: peripheral blood, taken on day 0 of AZD1222 vaccination. Receptors were obtained from an adult in good health.

V gene TRBV5-6 combines with J gene TRBJ1-1; D remains unclear. From germline, CDR1 is SGHDT and CDR2 YYEEEE. Trimming shortened V by 0 bases and J by 2 bases, and 5 bases separated the two germline ends. The CDR3 has 13 residues. This chain's CDR3 is CASSLEANTEAFF. CDR3 bases: TGTGCCAGCAGCTTGGAAGCTAACACTGAAGCTTTCTTT.

The chain couples TRBV24-1 to TRBJ1-1, with D maybe TRBD1 (5 bases). CDR1 and CDR2 (germline): KGHDR, SFDVKD. V shed 6 bases and J shed 2 bases, with 12 bases lying between them. This CDR3 contains 14 residues. Here the CDR3 DNA reads TGTGCCACCAGTAGGACACTTTCCAACACTGAAGCTTTCTTT. Residues: CATSRTLSNTEAFF.

The chain recombines TRBV11-2 with TRBJ1-3, with D uncertain. The CDR3 extends over 17 amino acids. The germline CDR1 and CDR2 sequences are SGHAT and FQNNGV. V was cut by 4 bases and J by 0 bases, with 16 bases left in between. CDR3 sequence reads: CASSSYRQSLSGNTIYF. CDR3 bases: TGTGCCAGCAGCTCCTACCGACAAAGCCTCTCTGGAAACACCATATATTTT. Variable domain in full (rest from reference TRBV11-2 and TRBJ1-3): EAGVAQSPRYKIIEKRQSVAFWCNPISGHATLYWYQQILGQGPKLLIQFQNNGVVDDSQLPKDRFSAERLKGVDSTLKIQPAKLEDSAVYLCASSSYRQSLSGNTIYFGEGSWLTVV.

The chain has TRBV15 and TRBJ2-7, with 7 nucleotides matching TRBD1. CDR3 length equals 14 residues. The germline gives CDR1 LNHNV, CDR2 YYDKDF (reference sequence). Trimming removed 0 bases from V and 4 bases from J; junction bases left unmatched: 3. CDR3 DNA sequence: TGTGCCACCAGCAGAGATCGACAGGGTTACGAGCAGTACTTC. Its protein product is CATSRDRQGYEQYF.

The rearrangement joins TRBV1 to TRBJ2-3; the D call of TRBD1 is as the table states it, not checked on the DNA. TRBV1 is shown as a pseudogene. The CDR3 sequence is 13 residues long. The CDR3 loop is CTSKGRGTDTQYF. CDR3 nucleotides: TGCACCAGCAAGGGCAGGGGCACAGATACGCAGTATTTT.

The chain joins TRBV4-1 to TRBJ1-5, with 7 bases lining up with TRBD1. The V gene's germline CDR1 is MGHRA and CDR2 YSYEKL. This CDR3 is built from 15 residues. With V trimmed by 3 bases and J by 7 bases, 9 bases remained unmatched. CDR3 coding DNA: TGCGCCAGCAGCCAGGGGAGGGGGCTAAAGCAGCCCCAGCATTTT. Its protein is CASSQGRGLKQPQHF.

This chain links TRBV29-1 with TRBJ1-2; D not resolved. Per germline, CDR1 SQVTM and CDR2 ANQGSEA. The ends were cut back, 6 bases at V and 6 bases at J, with 11 bases in the middle. This CDR3 contains 11 residues. The CDR3 DNA reads as TGCAGCGTCGTCGTCGCCCATGGCTACACCTTC. This encodes CSVVVAHGYTF.

The chain links TRBV7-9 to TRBJ1-3; TRBD1 is a possible D gene (6 bases). V dropped 8 bases and J dropped 3 bases, with 14 bases sitting between them. Germline lookup yields CDR1 SEHNR and CDR2 FQNEAQ (reference sequence). This CDR3 spans 14 amino acids. CDR3 region: CASRDGQLGNTIYF. The CDR3, as DNA: TGTGCCAGCCGGGACGGACAGCTTGGAAACACCATATATTTT.

This sequence joins TRBV12-3 or TRBV12-4 and TRBJ2-1; D is unresolved. The CDR3 is made up of 13 amino acids. V was shortened by 4 bases and J by 2 bases, with 6 bases between the two germline ends. This CDR3 is CASSYGTYNEQFF. In DNA, the CDR3 is TGTGCCAGCAGTTATGGGACCTACAATGAGCAGTTCTTC.

The chain carries TRBV20-1 and TRBJ1-2, with TRBD1 matching over 8 bases. This CDR3 region has 11 residues. V was clipped by 6 bases and J by 6 bases; unmatched bases: 3. CDR1 and CDR2 (germline): DFQATT, SNEGSKA (reference sequence). DNA of the CDR3: TGCAGTGCCAGGGGGCCAGATGGCTACACCTTC. Translated: CSARGPDGYTF.

The chain couples TRBV7-9 to TRBJ1-4; 9 bases agree with TRBD1. Germline assignment: CDR1 SEHNR and CDR2 FQNEAQ (reference sequence). This CDR3 spans 14 amino acids. J was trimmed by 7 bases and V by 5 bases; bases with no gene match: 5. The CDR3: CASSTQGAREKLFF. The CDR3 DNA reads TGTGCCAGCAGCACACAGGGGGCGCGTGAAAAACTGTTTTTT.

The rearrangement joins TRBV19 to TRBJ1-5; 7 bases are a match to TRBD1. CDR1 is LNHDA and CDR2 is SQIVND in the germline V gene (reference sequence). The ends lost 6 bases at V and 4 bases at J; junction bases unmatched: 3. The CDR3 runs 13 residues. CDR3 region: CASSPQGNQPQHF. CDR3 DNA: TGTGCCAGTAGCCCACAGGGGAATCAGCCCCAGCATTTT.

The chain has TRBV2 and TRBJ1-1, with 7 bases that match TRBD1. The CDR3 totals 15 residues. Germline trimming cut 4 bases from V and 4 bases from J; bases unmatched to any gene: 9. The germline V gene has CDR1 SNHLY and CDR2 FYNNEI. CDR3 loop: CASSVQGGAGTEAFF. DNA of the CDR3: TGTGCCAGCAGTGTTCAGGGGGGCGCGGGCACTGAAGCTTTCTTT.

V and J are TRBV21-1 and TRBJ1-5. TRBV21-1 is shown as a pseudogene. The CDR3 totals 15 residues. For the CDR3, the DNA is TGTGCCAGCAGCAAAGTTCAGAGTGGAGGTCAGCCCCAGCATTTT. Protein sequence: CASSKVQSGGQPQHF.

The chain combines TRBV2 with TRBJ2-1, with D perhaps assigned TRBD1 or TRBD2 (5 bases each). Trimming took 2 bases from V and 10 from J, leaving 15 bases between them. CDR1 SNHLY and CDR2 FYNNEI come from the germline V gene. The CDR3 covers 14 residues. CDR3 sequence (DNA): TGTGCCAGCAGTGAAATCCAGCCCGGGGACGAGCAGTTCTTC. Its translation: CASSEIQPGDEQFF.

J is TRBJ1-5 and V is TRBV14; D is undetermined. Deletions cut 4 bases from V and 10 bases from J, with 14 bases between. The CDR3 runs 13 residues. Germline lookup yields CDR1 SGHDN and CDR2 FVKESK. CDR3 residues: CASSPFDQGPQHF. The CDR3 coding sequence is TGTGCCAGCAGCCCTTTTGACCAAGGCCCCCAGCATTTT.

The chain recombines TRBV25-1 with TRBJ1-1, with 9 bases matching TRBD1. Germline lookup yields CDR1 MGHDK and CDR2 SYGVNS. CDR3 size: 15 residues. Trimming took 3 bases from V and 5 from J; bases not matched to a gene: 7. CDR3 DNA: TGTGCCAGCAGTGATCTTGGGACAGGGAAAACTGAAGCTTTCTTT. This translates into CASSDLGTGKTEAFF.

The chain is built from TRBV5-1 and TRBJ2-3, with 10 nucleotides matching TRBD2. The CDR3 loop spans 14 amino acids. Trimming removed 4 bases from V and 1 base from J; junction bases left unmatched: 0. Germline assignment: CDR1 SGHRS and CDR2 YFSETQ. CDR3 sequence: CASSGTSGTDTQYF. CDR3 coding DNA: TGCGCCAGCAGCGGGACTAGCGGCACAGATACGCAGTATTTT.

The genes are TRBV27 and TRBJ1-6, with no clear D. This CDR3 is 16 amino acids long. Deletions cut 2 bases from V and 0 bases from J, with 8 bases between. The V gene's germline CDR1 is MNHEY and CDR2 SMNVEV (reference sequence). CDR3 amino acids: CASSLGVDSYNSPLHF. Written as DNA, the CDR3 is TGTGCCAGCAGTTTAGGGGTTGACTCCTATAATTCACCCCTCCACTTT.

This chain links TRBV6-5 with TRBJ1-2; D call uncertain. From germline, CDR1 is MNHEY and CDR2 SVGAGI. The CDR3 extends over 14 amino acids. With 1 base removed from V and 0 bases from J, the gap between germline ends came to 6 bases. The CDR3 DNA follows: TGTGCCAGCAGTTACTTACAGTCTAACTATGGCTACACCTTC. Its translation: CASSYLQSNYGYTF.

The gene calls are TRBV7-2 and TRBJ2-3, with TRBD2 as a possible D gene (7 bases). The CDR3 contains 16 residues. With 5 bases removed from V and 4 bases from J, the gap between germline ends came to 19 bases. Germline assignment: CDR1 SGHTA and CDR2 FQGNSA. The CDR3 DNA sequence: TGTGCCAGCAGCCCGCCCTTAGGGGGGGTAGCAGATACGCAGTATTTT. Amino acids: CASSPPLGGVADTQYF.

This clone was found once. This chain uses TRBV7-8 with TRBJ2-7, with 9 positions matching TRBD1. V shed 5 bases and J 3 bases; nucleotides not matched to a gene: 5. Germline CDR1 reads SGHVS; CDR2 reads FQNEAQ. The CDR3 is 14 residues long. CDR3 DNA: TGTGCCAGCAGCCCCCGGGACAGGGTCTACGAGCAGTACTTC. It codes for CASSPRDRVYEQYF.

The V call is TRBV20-1, the J call TRBJ1-2, with a weak D call TRBD1 (5 bases). Germline loops: CDR1 DFQATT, CDR2 SNEGSKA (reference sequence). V lost 6 bases, J lost 4 bases, and 12 bases lay in between. The CDR3 sequence is 12 residues long. The CDR3 region has the DNA TGCAGTGCCAGTGGACAACTCTATGGCTACACCTTC. Translated, it gives CSASGQLYGYTF.

This chain joins TRBV7-8 and TRBJ1-5; D is uncertain. This CDR3 contains 13 residues. V lost 4 bases, J lost 6 bases, and 10 bases lay in between. Germline V gives CDR1 SGHVS, CDR2 FQNEAQ. The chain's CDR3 is CASSSQSTQPQHF. The CDR3 DNA is TGTGCCAGCAGCTCCCAATCTACTCAGCCCCAGCATTTT.

The V and J genes are TRBV6-6 and TRBJ2-7; 8 nucleotides align to TRBD2. The CDR3 is made up of 19 amino acids. J was trimmed by 2 bases and V by 5 bases; bases with no gene match: 20. Germline V gives CDR1 MNHNY, CDR2 SVGAGI (reference sequence). CDR3 sequence: CASSPTKWGSGSITYEQYF. DNA for the CDR3: TGTGCCAGCAGTCCCACCAAGTGGGGGAGCGGGAGTATCACCTACGAGCAGTACTTC.

The chain uses TRBV4-1 and TRBJ1-2; possible D gene TRBD1, 5 bases. V lost 0 bases and J lost 5, with 13 bases in between. Germline loops: CDR1 MGHRA, CDR2 YSYEKL. This CDR3 is 15 amino acids long. CDR3 in amino acids: CASSQDEGARYGYTF. CDR3 sequence (DNA): TGCGCCAGCAGCCAAGATGAAGGGGCTCGGTATGGCTACACCTTC.

The chain links TRBV19 to TRBJ2-3; no clear D gene. V lost 1 base, J lost 0 bases, and 14 bases lay in between. The CDR3 length is 17 residues. The germline V gene encodes CDR1 LNHDA and CDR2 SQIVND (reference sequence). The CDR3 loop reads CASSIGTPDPSTDTQYF. In DNA, the CDR3 is TGTGCCAGTAGTATAGGGACGCCGGACCCTAGCACAGATACGCAGTATTTT. The complete variable domain, with remaining parts taken from reference TRBV19 and TRBJ2-3, reads DGGITQSPKYLFRKEGQNVTLSCEQNLNHDAMYWYRQDPGQGLRLIYYSQIVNDFQKGDIAEGYSVSREKKESFPLTVTSAQKNPTAFYLCASSIGTPDPSTDTQYFGPGTRLTVL.